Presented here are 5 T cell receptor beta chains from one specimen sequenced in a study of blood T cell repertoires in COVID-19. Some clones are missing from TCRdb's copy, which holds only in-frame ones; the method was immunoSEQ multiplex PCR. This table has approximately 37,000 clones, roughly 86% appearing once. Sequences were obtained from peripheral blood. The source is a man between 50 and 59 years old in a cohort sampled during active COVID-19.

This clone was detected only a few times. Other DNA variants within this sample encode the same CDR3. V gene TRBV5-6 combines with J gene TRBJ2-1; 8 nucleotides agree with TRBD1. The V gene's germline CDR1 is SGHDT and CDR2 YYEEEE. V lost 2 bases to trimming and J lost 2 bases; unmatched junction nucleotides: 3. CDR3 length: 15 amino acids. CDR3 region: CASSFGTGPYNEQFF. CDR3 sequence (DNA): TGTGCCAGCAGCTTCGGGACAGGCCCCTACAATGAGCAGTTCTTC.

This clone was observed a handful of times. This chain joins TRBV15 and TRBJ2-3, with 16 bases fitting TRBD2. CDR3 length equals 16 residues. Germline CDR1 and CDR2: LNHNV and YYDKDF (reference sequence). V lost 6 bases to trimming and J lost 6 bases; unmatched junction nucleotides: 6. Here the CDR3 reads CATSGTSGRAYDTQYF. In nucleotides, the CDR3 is TGTGCCACCAGTGGGACTAGCGGGAGGGCCTACGATACGCAGTATTTT. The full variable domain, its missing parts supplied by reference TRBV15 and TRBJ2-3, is DAMVIQNPRYQVTQFGKPVTLSCSQTLNHNVMYWYQQKSSQAPKLLFHYYDKDFNNEADTPDNFQSRRPNTSFCFLDIRSPGLGDTAMYLCATSGTSGRAYDTQYFGPGTRLTVL.

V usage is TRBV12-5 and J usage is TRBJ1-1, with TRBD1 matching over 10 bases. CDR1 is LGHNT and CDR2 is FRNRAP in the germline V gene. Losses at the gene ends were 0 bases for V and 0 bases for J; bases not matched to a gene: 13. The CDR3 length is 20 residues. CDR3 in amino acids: CASGLVRGQGSQPMNTEAFF. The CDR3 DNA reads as TGTGCTAGTGGTTTGGTACGGGGACAGGGGTCCCAACCCATGAACACTGAAGCTTTCTTT.

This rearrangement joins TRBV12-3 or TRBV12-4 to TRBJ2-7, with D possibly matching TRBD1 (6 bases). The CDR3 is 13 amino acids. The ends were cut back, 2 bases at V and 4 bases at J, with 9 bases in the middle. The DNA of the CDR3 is TGTGCCAGCAGTTTAAAGGGGGAGTACGAGCAGTACTTC. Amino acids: CASSLKGEYEQYF.

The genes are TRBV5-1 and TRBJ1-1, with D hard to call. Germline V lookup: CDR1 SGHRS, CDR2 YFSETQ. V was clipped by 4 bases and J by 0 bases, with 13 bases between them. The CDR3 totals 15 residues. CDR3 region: CASSLMGALNTEAFF. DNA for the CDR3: TGCGCCAGCAGCCTAATGGGAGCCTTGAACACTGAAGCTTTCTTT.